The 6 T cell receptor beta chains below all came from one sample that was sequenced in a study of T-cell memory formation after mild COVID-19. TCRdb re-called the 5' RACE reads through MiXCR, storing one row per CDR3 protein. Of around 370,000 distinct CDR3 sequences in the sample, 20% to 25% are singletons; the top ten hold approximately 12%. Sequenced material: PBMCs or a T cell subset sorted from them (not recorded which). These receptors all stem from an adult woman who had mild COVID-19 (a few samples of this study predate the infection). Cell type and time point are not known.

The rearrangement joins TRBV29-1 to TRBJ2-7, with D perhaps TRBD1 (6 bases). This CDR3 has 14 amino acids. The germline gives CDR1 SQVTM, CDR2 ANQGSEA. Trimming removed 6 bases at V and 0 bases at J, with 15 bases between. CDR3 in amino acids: CSVRTGTSSYEQYF. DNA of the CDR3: TGCAGCGTGCGAACAGGGACCAGCTCCTACGAGCAGTACTTC.

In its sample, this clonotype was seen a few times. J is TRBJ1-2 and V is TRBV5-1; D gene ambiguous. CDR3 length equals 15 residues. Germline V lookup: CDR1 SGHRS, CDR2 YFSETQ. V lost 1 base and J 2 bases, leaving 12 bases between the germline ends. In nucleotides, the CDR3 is TGCGCCAGCAGCTTGAATGGGGTAACCAACTATGGCTACACCTTC. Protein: CASSLNGVTNYGYTF.

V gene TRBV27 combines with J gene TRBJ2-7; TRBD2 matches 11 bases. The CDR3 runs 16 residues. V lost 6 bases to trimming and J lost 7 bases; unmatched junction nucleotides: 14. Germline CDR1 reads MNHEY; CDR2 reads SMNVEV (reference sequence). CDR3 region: CASSRATSGSSGEQYF. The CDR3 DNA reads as TGTGCCAGCAGCCGAGCCACTAGCGGGAGTTCGGGAGAGCAGTACTTC.

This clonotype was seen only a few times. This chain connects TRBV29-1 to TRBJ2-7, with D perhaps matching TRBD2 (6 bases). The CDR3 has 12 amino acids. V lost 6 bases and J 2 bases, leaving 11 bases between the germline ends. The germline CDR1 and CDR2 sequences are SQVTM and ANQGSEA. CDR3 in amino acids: CSVQGGPYEQYF. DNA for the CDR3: TGCAGCGTCCAGGGAGGACCCTACGAGCAGTACTTC.

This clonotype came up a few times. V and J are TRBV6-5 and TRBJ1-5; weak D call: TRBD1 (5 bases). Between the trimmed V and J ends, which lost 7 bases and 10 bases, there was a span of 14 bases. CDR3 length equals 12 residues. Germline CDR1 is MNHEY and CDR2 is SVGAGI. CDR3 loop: CASTPGFGPQHF. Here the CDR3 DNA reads TGTGCCAGCACCCCAGGGTTTGGACCCCAGCATTTT.

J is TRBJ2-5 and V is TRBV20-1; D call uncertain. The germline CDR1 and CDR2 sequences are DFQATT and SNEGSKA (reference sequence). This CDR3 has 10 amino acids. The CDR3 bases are TGCACCCCCCTAGGGGAGACCCAGTACTTC. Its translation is CTPLGETQYF.